A selection of T cell receptor beta chains follows, all from one sample in a study of blood T cell repertoires in COVID-19. The data were produced by immunoSEQ multiplex PCR, yet TCRdb's version contains in-frame clones alone and is incomplete. This repertoire shows about 180,000 clones, around 85% found once; its top ten account for 15% to 20%. Sequencing input: peripheral blood. The receptors stem from a person between 65 and 79 years old with COVID-19, enrolled during active disease. Each CDR3 is given with its conserved first and last residue. A D gene is named only where the DNA matches it firmly. The size entry is marked missing in some rows and otherwise reads once, few, many or a size class.

clone_size,v_call,d_call,j_call,cdr3_nt,cdr3_aa
.,TRBV25-1,.,TRBJ2-2,TGTGCCAGCAACCACTGGACAGAGAACACCGGGGAGCTGTTTTTT,CASNHWTENTGELFF
.,TRBV6-2/TRBV6-3,.,TRBJ1-2,TGTGCCAGCAGTGTTCAGGGGACGTATGGCTACACCTTC,CASSVQGTYGYTF
.,TRBV30,.,TRBJ1-5,TGTGCCTGGAGTGGTTTAGAAAATCAGCCCCAGCATTTT,CAWSGLENQPQHF
.,TRBV18,.,TRBJ2-3,TGTGCCAGCTCACCAAGGACATTCGAAGATACGCAGTATTTT,CASSPRTFEDTQYF
.,TRBV6-4,.,TRBJ1-2,TGTGCCAGCAGCCCCGACCGAGGGAATGGCTACACCTTC,CASSPDRGNGYTF
.,TRBV4-2,.,TRBJ1-5,TGTGCCAGCAGCCAGAGACAGGAAAGCAATCAGCCCCAGCATTTT,CASSQRQESNQPQHF
.,TRBV6-5,.,TRBJ2-4,TGTGCCAGCAGTACACCGGGGGCCAAAAACATTCAGTACTTC,CASSTPGAKNIQYF
.,TRBV28,.,TRBJ2-3,TGTGCCAGCTTGCACGGTAGCACAGATACGCAGTATTTT,CASLHGSTDTQYF
.,TRBV28,.,TRBJ1-2,TGTGCCAGCAGTTCCACCACCAAGTTCGGTGGCTACACCTTC,CASSSTTKFGGYTF
once,TRBV10-3,TRBD1,TRBJ1-5,TGTGCCATCAGTGTGGACAGGGTTGGTAATCAGCCCCAGCATTTT,CAISVDRVGNQPQHF
.,TRBV28,.,TRBJ2-7,TGTGCCAGCAGTTTGGCTTGGACAGCGCCGATGAACTCCTACGAGCAGTACTTC,CASSLAWTAPMNSYEQYF
once,TRBV7-2,.,TRBJ1-5,TGTGCCAGCAGCTTGAGGCGGCATAGCAATCAGCCCCAGCATTTT,CASSLRRHSNQPQHF
few,TRBV9,.,TRBJ1-6,TGTGCCAGCAGCGTAGTGGGCGATTCACCCCTCCACTTT,CASSVVGDSPLHF
few,TRBV30,TRBD2,TRBJ2-7,TGTGCCTGGCGACTAGCGGCAACCTACGAGCAGTACTTC,CAWRLAATYEQYF
.,TRBV7-7,TRBD1,TRBJ2-5,TGTGCCAGCAGCTTAGATAGGGACAGAACTGAGACCCAGTACTTC,CASSLDRDRTETQYF
.,TRBV6-2/TRBV6-3,TRBD1,TRBJ1-5,TGTGCCAGCAGTGGAAGAAAAACAGGACAGGGCGGTCAGCCCCAGCATTTT,CASSGRKTGQGGQPQHF
.,TRBV5-6,.,TRBJ1-2,TGTGCCAGCAGCTCGTCGGGGGGACCGAGCTATGGCTACACCTTC,CASSSSGGPSYGYTF
once,TRBV27,TRBD1,TRBJ1-2,TGTGCCAGCAGTTTATTTTGGGCAGGGGGCCTCGCTGGCTACACCTTC,CASSLFWAGGLAGYTF
.,TRBV27,TRBD1,TRBJ2-7,TGTGCCAGCAGTCAATGGACAGGGGGTATTAACGAGCAGTACTTC,CASSQWTGGINEQYF
few,TRBV7-8,TRBD2,TRBJ2-1,TGTGCCAGCCGGGCGGGAGGGGGCAATGAGCAGTTCTTC,CASRAGGGNEQFF
few,TRBV11-2,.,TRBJ1-6,TGTGCCAGCAGTCTAGAGGGCGGGGTAAATTCACCCCTCCACTTT,CASSLEGGVNSPLHF
.,TRBV6-5,.,TRBJ2-3,TGTGCCAGCAGTCCTCCCTCGACAGATACGCAGTATTTT,CASSPPSTDTQYF
.,TRBV28,.,TRBJ1-6,TGTGCCAGCAGTTCGGATTGGACACGCAGCTCCTATAATTCACCCCTCCACTTT,CASSSDWTRSSYNSPLHF
once,TRBV5-1,.,TRBJ1-4,TGCGCCAGCAGCTTGGCTGGGAGGGGTGAAAAACTGTTTTTT,CASSLAGRGEKLFF
.,TRBV7-6,.,TRBJ2-7,TGTGCCAGCAGCTTAGGGGGCTATATGCAGGCCTACGAGCAGTACTTC,CASSLGGYMQAYEQYF
few,TRBV27,.,TRBJ1-3,TGTGCCAGCAGTCCCACAGGGTCTGGAAACACCATATATTTT,CASSPTGSGNTIYF
.,TRBV7-2,.,TRBJ1-2,TGTGCCAGCAGCTCGTCAGGAAGGCTCTTTGGCTACACCTTC,CASSSSGRLFGYTF
.,TRBV5-4,TRBD2,TRBJ2-1,TGTGCCAGCAGCTTGGCTCTAGCGGGGGGACGGAATGAGCAGTTCTTC,CASSLALAGGRNEQFF
.,TRBV9,.,TRBJ2-1,TGTGCCAGCAGCGTTAGGGCCCGGGAGAGGAATGAGCAGTTCTTC,CASSVRARERNEQFF
once,TRBV7-3,TRBD1,TRBJ2-2,TGTGCCAGCAGCTTGGGGGCGGGACAGGGGACTAAGAACACCGGGGAGCTGTTTTTT,CASSLGAGQGTKNTGELFF
.,TRBV29-1,.,TRBJ1-2,TGCAGCGTTGCTCAGTCCCTTACGTATGGCTACACCTTC,CSVAQSLTYGYTF
.,TRBV7-2,TRBD2,TRBJ2-7,TGTGCCAGCAGCTCCTTAGCGGGAGGGCCCCACGAGCAGTACTTC,CASSSLAGGPHEQYF
.,TRBV5-1,.,TRBJ1-2,TGCGCCAGCAGCTCCCCGACCCCGACGGGTGGCTACACCTTC,CASSSPTPTGGYTF
.,TRBV2,.,TRBJ2-1,TGTGCCAGCAGCCCCACAACTGAGCAGTTCTTC,CASSPTTEQFF
.,TRBV6-5,.,TRBJ2-2,TGTGCCAATCGCGAGGAGAAACTCACCGGGGAGCTGTTTTTT,CANREEKLTGELFF
.,TRBV11-2,.,TRBJ1-2,TGTGCCAGCAGCTTAAACACAGATCTTATCAGCTACACCTTC,CASSLNTDLISYTF
.,TRBV6-2/TRBV6-3,TRBD2,TRBJ2-7,TGTGCCAGCAGTTACTCGAATCAGCGGGGGCAGTACTTC,CASSYSNQRGQYF
.,TRBV9,TRBD2,TRBJ2-2,TGTGCCAGCAGCGTAGGACTAGCGGGAGACCCCGGGGAGCTGTTTTTT,CASSVGLAGDPGELFF
.,TRBV9,TRBD2,TRBJ2-5,TGTGCCAGCAGCTCGCGGGGGGTCCAAGAGACCCAGTACTTC,CASSSRGVQETQYF
.,TRBV5-5,.,TRBJ2-3,TGTGCCAGCAGCCACACCCGGACAAGGAGCACAGATACGCAGTATTTT,CASSHTRTRSTDTQYF
once,TRBV6-6,.,TRBJ1-1,TGTGCCAGCACTTCGGCGCGGGTCACTGAAGCTTTCTTT,CASTSARVTEAFF
many,TRBV5-1,TRBD1,TRBJ1-1,TGCGCCAGCAGCTTCATTACAGGGGGCATGGACACTGAAGCTTTCTTT,CASSFITGGMDTEAFF
.,TRBV9,TRBD2,TRBJ2-3,TGTGCCAGCAGCTTCGTGGGGGGGAGGGGCACAGATACGCAGTATTTT,CASSFVGGRGTDTQYF
few,TRBV15,.,TRBJ2-3,TGTGCCACCAGCAGATGGGGGCAGGGCGACACAGATACGCAGTATTTT,CATSRWGQGDTDTQYF
.,TRBV18,TRBD1,TRBJ1-2,TGTGCCAGCTCACCACCCACAGACAGGGGAGCTAGAGGCTACACCTTC,CASSPPTDRGARGYTF